This T cell receptor beta chain was retrieved from a study of Ad26.COV2.S vaccination and SARS-CoV-2 variants (dated by TCRdb to the early 2020s). Some background on the complete study: Vaccine-arm donors came from COV1001, a multicentre, randomized, double-blind, placebo-controlled phase I-IIa trial of Ad26.COV2.S in healthy adults. TCRbeta repertoire sequencing served as the tool for gauging how specific and how broad the SARS-CoV-2-reactive T cell receptors were following Ad26.COV2.S vaccination. Ad26.COV2.S was administered intramuscularly at 5 x 10^10 or 1 x 10^11 viral particles, either as a single shot or as two shots given 56 days apart. A total of approximately 30 samples were included in the TCR-sequenced set, comprising roughly 19 Ad26.COV2.S vaccine recipients, 5 placebo recipients and 8 SARS-CoV-2 convalescent individuals. Blinding of investigators to trial group allocation was maintained during experiments and outcome assessment. Participants in the trial were split at random into five groups of five each, receiving low-dose or high-dose Ad26.COV2.S once or twice, or else placebo on both occasions. Points the paper makes about the study in general: Higher spike-specific TCR breadth was observed in Ad26.COV2.S recipients than in placebo recipients (P = 0.0014). Vaccine and placebo recipients had comparable non-spike TCR breadth, which fits with the vaccine containing only spike. After vaccination, spike-specific CD8+ and CD4+ T cell responses were reported to show substantial breadth. The study was not powered to compare responses between vaccine doses or regimens. According to the authors, total T cell responses may have been underestimated by the TCR breadth and depth analyses.

The CDR3 sequence holds 14 residues, the cysteine and phenylalanine included. Just CDR3 DNA is preserved here, 42 bases in frame from base 1. From V the trimming removes 7 bases and from J it removes 7 bases, while the gene matches leave 6 bases of the junction unaccounted for. The germline V gene sets CDR1 to SNHLY and CDR2 to FYNNEI. Turning to this clone: The target of this receptor is not known. Per-base qualities were not stored, and no clone one base away is much larger.

This sample's treatment or condition label indicates: roughly 18 received Ad26.COV2.S at low or high dose, single or two shots; several received placebo; per-sample allocation not given. Repertoires of vaccine and placebo recipients were sequenced from samples taken on day 63 after the first injection. Between 29 July and 7 August 2020, Cohort 1b enrolled some 25 adults aged 18-55 years at one site in Boston, USA. Ad26.COV2.S consisted of a replication-incompetent adenovirus type 26 vector by which a prefusion-stabilized SARS-CoV-2 spike protein from the original Wuhan strain was expressed. The immunoSEQ Assay was used to sequence TCRbeta CDR3 regions. After extraction, genomic DNA underwent amplification by bias-controlled multiplex PCR, followed by high-throughput sequencing. The original pipeline was this. To quantify the absolute abundance of every unique TCRbeta CDR3 region, sequences were collapsed and filtered. T cell fraction was estimated by normalizing TCRbeta template counts to usable DNA, which was measured by amplifying reference genes present in all nucleated cells. Repertoire TCRs were annotated as SARS-CoV-2-specific when V gene, CDR3 amino acid sequence and J gene were exactly matched to a known reactive TCR set. MIRA supplied the reference SARS-CoV-2 TCR set, which was filtered for enrichment in COVID-19-positive ImmuneCODE repertoires so that public or cross-reactive TCRs were removed. Based on the MIRA antigens, annotated TCRs were further analysed at the level of specific ORF or position within ORF. Breadth was defined as the number of annotated unique rearrangements divided by the total number of unique productive rearrangements, and depth was defined as the summed frequency of the annotated unique rearrangements. Two-sided Wilcoxon rank-sum tests were applied when comparing TCR breadth between groups. The immuneACCESS repertoire file appears here via TCRdb, limited to in-frame rearrangements. These files lack a portion of the clones; in checked studies, under half of the deficit traces to unresolved V genes, and the cause of the others is not known. The V and J calls and clone size were taken over from that table, and D and trimming were inferred from the DNA. The sample table contains about 390,000 clones; only one count was recorded for around nine tenths of them. The ten largest account for around 3.4% of the sample.

The V and J genes are TRBV2 and TRBJ2-5; 13 junctional bases match TRBD2. The sequence derives from a person aged 18-65 years who received the Ad26.COV2.S COVID-19 vaccine or a placebo. The sample consisted of peripheral blood, taken in a trial of Ad26.COV2.S vaccine versus placebo. Here the CDR3 is given as CASTPTSGGGTQYF. The base sequence is TGTGCCAGCACGCCCACTAGCGGGGGGGGGACCCAGTACTTC.